The 3 T cell receptor beta chains below come from one sample, sequenced in a study of blood T cell repertoires in COVID-19 (dated by TCRdb to the early 2020s). Library prep was done by the immunoSEQ multiplex PCR assay. The table comes from immuneACCESS by way of TCRdb, which keeps in-frame sequences with V and J called. Part of the clones is missing from these tables; in studies checked, under half for an unresolved V gene and the rest for unknown reasons. This sample holds 45,000 to 55,000 clones; roughly 80% were observed only once. The ten biggest clones cover approximately 2.6% of the sample. The source material was peripheral blood. These receptors all come from a man aged 50 to 59 with acute or convalescent COVID-19.

This chain connects TRBV2 to TRBJ1-1; the D gene is possibly TRBD1 (5 bases). Deletions cut 6 bases from V and 10 bases from J, with 15 bases between. The CDR3 spans 12 residues. Germline V lookup: CDR1 SNHLY, CDR2 FYNNEI. CDR3 loop: CASRGHPMGAFF. CDR3 DNA: TGTGCCAGCAGAGGACATCCTATGGGAGCTTTCTTT.

V and J are TRBV9 and TRBJ2-7; TRBD1 might be the D (6 bases). CDR1 is SGDLS and CDR2 is YYNGEE in the germline V gene. The ends were cut back, 4 bases at V and 3 bases at J, with 11 bases in the middle. The CDR3 length is 13 residues. CDR3 region: CASSPGDIYEQYF. Here the CDR3 DNA reads TGTGCCAGCAGCCCCGGGGACATCTACGAGCAGTACTTC.

The chain recombines TRBV30 with TRBJ2-7, with 8 positions matching TRBD1. V dropped 4 bases and J dropped 3; count of bases not matched to a gene: 5. This CDR3 contains 13 residues. CDR1 GTSNPN and CDR2 SVGIG come from the germline V gene (reference sequence). CDR3 nucleotide sequence: TGTGCCTGGACCCCGACAGGGGACTACGAGCAGTACTTC. Residues: CAWTPTGDYEQYF.